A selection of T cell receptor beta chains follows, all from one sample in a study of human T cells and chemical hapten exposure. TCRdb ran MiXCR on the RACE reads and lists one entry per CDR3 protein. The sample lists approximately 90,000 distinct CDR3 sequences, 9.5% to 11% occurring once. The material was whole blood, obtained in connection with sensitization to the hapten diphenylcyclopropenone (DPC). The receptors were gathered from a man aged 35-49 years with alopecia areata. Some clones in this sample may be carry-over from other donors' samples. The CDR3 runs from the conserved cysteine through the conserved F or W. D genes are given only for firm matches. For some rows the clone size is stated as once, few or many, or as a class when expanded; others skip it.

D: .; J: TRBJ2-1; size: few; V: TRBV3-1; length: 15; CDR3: CASSQDLVSGNEQFF; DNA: TGTGCCAGCAGCCAAGATCTGGTTAGCGGAAATGAGCAGTTCTTC
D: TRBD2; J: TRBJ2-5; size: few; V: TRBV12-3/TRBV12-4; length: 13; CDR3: CASSSGLEETQYF; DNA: TGTGCCAGCAGTTCTGGACTAGAAGAGACCCAGTACTTC
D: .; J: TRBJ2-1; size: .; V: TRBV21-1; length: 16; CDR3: CASCCRAEPYYNEQFF; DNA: TGTGCCAGTTGCTGCAGGGCGGAGCCTTACTACAATGAGCAGTTCTTC
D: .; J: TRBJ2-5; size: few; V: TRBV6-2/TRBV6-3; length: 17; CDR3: CASNSGRGQRGLETQYF; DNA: TGTGCCAGCAATAGCGGCCGGGGACAGCGAGGACTCGAGACCCAGTACTTC
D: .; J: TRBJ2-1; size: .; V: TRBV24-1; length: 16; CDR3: CATSDFAASSYNEQFF; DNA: TGTGCCACCAGTGATTTCGCCGCTAGCAGCTACAATGAGCAGTTCTTC
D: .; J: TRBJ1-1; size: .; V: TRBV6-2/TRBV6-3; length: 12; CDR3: CASSYWGTEAFF; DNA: TGTGCCAGCAGTTACTGGGGAACTGAAGCTTTCTTT
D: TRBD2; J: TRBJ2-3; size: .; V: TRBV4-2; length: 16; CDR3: CASSQDRTSGTDTQYF; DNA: TGTGCCAGCAGCCAAGACCGGACTAGCGGCACAGATACGCAGTATTTT
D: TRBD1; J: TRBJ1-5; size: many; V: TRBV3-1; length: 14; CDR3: CASSQGQGPQPQHF; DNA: TGTGCCAGCAGCCAAGGACAGGGTCCTCAGCCCCAGCATTTT
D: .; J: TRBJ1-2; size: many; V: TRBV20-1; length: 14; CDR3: CSAREAVINYGYTF; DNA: TGCAGTGCTAGAGAGGCAGTCATTAACTATGGCTACACCTTC
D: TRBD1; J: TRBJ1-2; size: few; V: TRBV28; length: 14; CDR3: CASSGTGRNYGYTF; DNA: TGTGCCAGCAGCGGGACAGGGCGTAACTATGGCTACACCTTC
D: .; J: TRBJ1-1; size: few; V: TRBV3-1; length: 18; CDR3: CASSQDRASSRVNTEAFF; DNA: TGTGCCAGCAGCCAAGACAGGGCTTCGTCGAGGGTGAACACTGAAGCTTTCTTT
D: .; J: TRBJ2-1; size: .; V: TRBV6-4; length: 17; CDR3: CASSDFRGSTLTMQQFF; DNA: TGTGCCAGCAGTGACTTCCGGGGTAGCACCCTTACAATGCAGCAGTTCTTC
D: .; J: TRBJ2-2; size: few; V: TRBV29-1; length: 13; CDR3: CSVDRAGTGELFF; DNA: TGCAGCGTTGACAGGGCAGGCACCGGGGAGCTGTTTTTT
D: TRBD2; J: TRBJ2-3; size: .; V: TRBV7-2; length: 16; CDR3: CASSPRTSGGTDTQYF; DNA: TGTGCCAGCAGCCCAAGGACTAGCGGAGGCACAGATACGCAGTATTTT
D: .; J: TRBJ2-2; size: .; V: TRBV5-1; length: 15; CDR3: CASTPDRMNTGELFF; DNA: TGCGCCAGCACTCCCGACAGGATGAACACCGGGGAGCTGTTTTTT
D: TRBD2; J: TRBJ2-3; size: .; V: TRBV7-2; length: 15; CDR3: CASSLWEGRKDTQYF; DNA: TGTGCCAGCAGCTTGTGGGAGGGCCGGAAAGATACGCAGTATTTT
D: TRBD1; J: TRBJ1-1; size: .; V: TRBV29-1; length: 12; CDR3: CSGQGFRTEAFF; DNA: TGCAGCGGACAGGGGTTTCGCACTGAAGCTTTCTTT
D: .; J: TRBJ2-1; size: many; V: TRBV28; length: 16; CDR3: CASGSPVLPSYNEQFF; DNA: TGTGCCAGCGGATCCCCCGTGTTACCCTCCTACAATGAGCAGTTCTTC
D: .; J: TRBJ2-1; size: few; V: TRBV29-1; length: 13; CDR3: CSVGSDSRNEQFF; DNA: TGCAGCGTTGGATCGGACAGTCGAAATGAGCAGTTCTTC
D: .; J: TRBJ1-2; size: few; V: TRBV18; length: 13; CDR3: CASSPWGTDGYTF; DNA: TGTGCCAGCTCACCGTGGGGGACTGATGGCTACACCTTC
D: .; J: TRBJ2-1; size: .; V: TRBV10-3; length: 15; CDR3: CAAREDGGSYNEQFF; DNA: TGTGCCGCCAGAGAGGACGGGGGCTCCTACAATGAGCAGTTCTTC
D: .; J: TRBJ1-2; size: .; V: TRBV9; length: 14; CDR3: CASRAEEGLGGYTF; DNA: TGTGCCAGCAGGGCTGAGGAGGGTTTGGGTGGCTACACCTTC
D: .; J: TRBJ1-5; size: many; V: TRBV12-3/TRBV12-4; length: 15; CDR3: CASSYAGGGNQPQHF; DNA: TGTGCCAGCAGTTACGCGGGGGGGGGCAATCAGCCCCAGCATTTT
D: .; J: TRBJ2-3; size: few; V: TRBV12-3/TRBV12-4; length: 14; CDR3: CASTLGVHTDTQYF; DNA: TGTGCCAGCACCCTGGGGGTACACACAGATACGCAGTATTTT
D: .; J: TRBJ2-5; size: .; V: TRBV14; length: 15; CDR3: CASSQEEKVGETQYF; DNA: TGTGCCAGCAGCCAAGAAGAAAAAGTGGGTGAGACCCAGTACTTC
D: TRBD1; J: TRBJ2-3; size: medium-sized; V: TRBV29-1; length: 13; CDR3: CSVEGTGAGAQYF; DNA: TGCAGCGTTGAAGGAACAGGGGCAGGGGCGCAGTATTTT
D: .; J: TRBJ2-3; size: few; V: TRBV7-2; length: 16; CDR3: CASSSSSASGTDTQYF; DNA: TGTGCCAGCAGCTCCTCCTCAGCGTCGGGCACAGATACGCAGTATTTT
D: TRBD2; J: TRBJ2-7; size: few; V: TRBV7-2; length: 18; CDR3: CASSLKTSGGPARYEQYF; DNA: TGTGCCAGCAGCTTAAAGACTAGCGGGGGCCCAGCTCGCTACGAGCAGTACTTC
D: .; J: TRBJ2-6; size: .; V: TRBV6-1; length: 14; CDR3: CASSEGAWANVLTF; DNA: TGTGCCAGCAGTGAAGGGGCCTGGGCCAACGTCCTGACTTTC
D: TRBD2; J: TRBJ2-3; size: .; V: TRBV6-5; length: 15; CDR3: CASSYSGAGGDTQYF; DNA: TGTGCCAGCAGTTACTCGGGGGCGGGGGGCGATACGCAGTATTTT
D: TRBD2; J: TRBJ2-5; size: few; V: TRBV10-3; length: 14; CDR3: CATSPTSEQETQYF; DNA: TGTGCCACCTCTCCGACTAGCGAGCAAGAGACCCAGTACTTC
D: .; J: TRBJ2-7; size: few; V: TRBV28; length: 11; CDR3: CASSIDYEQYF; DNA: TGTGCCAGCAGCATAGACTACGAGCAGTACTTC
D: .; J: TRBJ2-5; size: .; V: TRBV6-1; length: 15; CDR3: CASSEQEADAETQYF; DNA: TGTGCCAGCAGTGAACAGGAGGCGGATGCGGAGACCCAGTACTTC
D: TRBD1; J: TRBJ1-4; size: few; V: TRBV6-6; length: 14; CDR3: CASSRGQGDEKLFF; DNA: TGTGCCAGCAGCCGGGGACAGGGAGATGAAAAACTGTTTTTT
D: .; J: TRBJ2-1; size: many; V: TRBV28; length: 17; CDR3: CASSLFSRQGPYNEQFF; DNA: TGTGCCAGCAGTTTATTCTCACGGCAGGGCCCCTACAATGAGCAGTTCTTC
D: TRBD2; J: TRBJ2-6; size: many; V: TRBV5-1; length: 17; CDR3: CASSWTSVRGGANVLTF; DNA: TGCGCCAGCAGCTGGACTAGCGTCCGGGGTGGGGCCAACGTCCTGACTTTC
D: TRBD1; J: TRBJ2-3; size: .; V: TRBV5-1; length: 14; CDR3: CASSLQGGTDTQYF; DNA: TGCGCCAGCAGCTTACAGGGGGGCACAGATACGCAGTATTTT
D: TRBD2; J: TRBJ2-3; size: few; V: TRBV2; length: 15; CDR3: CASSVAGQNTDTQYF; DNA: TGTGCCAGCAGCGTAGCGGGACAAAACACAGATACGCAGTATTTT
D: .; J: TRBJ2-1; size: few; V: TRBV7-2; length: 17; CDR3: CASSLSPLGFWVNEQFF; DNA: TGTGCCAGCAGCTTATCGCCCCTTGGATTTTGGGTTAATGAGCAGTTCTTC
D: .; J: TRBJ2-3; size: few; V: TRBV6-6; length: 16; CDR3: CASSYSREFLSDTQYF; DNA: TGTGCCAGCAGTTACTCCCGGGAATTTCTTTCAGATACGCAGTATTTT
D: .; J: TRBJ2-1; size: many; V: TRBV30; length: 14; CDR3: CAWRRRGKTGEQFF; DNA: TGTGCCTGGAGGCGAAGGGGAAAAACGGGTGAGCAGTTCTTC
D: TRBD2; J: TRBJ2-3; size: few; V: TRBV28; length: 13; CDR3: CASGGVGSDTQYF; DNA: TGTGCGTCGGGGGGAGTTGGCTCAGATACGCAGTATTTT
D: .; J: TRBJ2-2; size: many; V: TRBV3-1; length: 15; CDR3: CASSGSAAHTGELFF; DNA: TGTGCCAGCAGCGGCTCGGCGGCGCACACCGGGGAGCTGTTTTTT
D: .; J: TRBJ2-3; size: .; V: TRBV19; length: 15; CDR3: CASSMSQGNTDTQYF; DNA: TGTGCCAGTAGTATGTCGCAGGGCAACACAGATACGCAGTATTTT
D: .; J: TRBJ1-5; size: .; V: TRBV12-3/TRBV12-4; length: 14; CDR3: CASSSEGLNQPQHF; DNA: TGTGCCAGCAGCTCCGAGGGGCTTAATCAGCCCCAGCATTTT
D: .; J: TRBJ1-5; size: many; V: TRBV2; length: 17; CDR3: CASSERRAPLFNQPQHF; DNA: TGTGCCAGCAGTGAACGGAGGGCCCCCCTCTTCAATCAGCCCCAGCATTTT
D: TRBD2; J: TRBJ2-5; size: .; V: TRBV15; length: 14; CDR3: CATTPGGAEETQYF; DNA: TGTGCCACCACCCCCGGGGGGGCTGAAGAGACCCAGTACTTC
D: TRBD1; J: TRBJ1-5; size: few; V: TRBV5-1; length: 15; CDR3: CASSAGTGIQQPQHF; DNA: TGCGCCAGCAGCGCCGGGACAGGGATTCAGCAGCCCCAGCATTTT
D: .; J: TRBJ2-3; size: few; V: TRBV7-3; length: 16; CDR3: CASSLTSSRGSDTQYF; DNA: TGTGCCAGCAGCTTAACGTCTAGTCGGGGATCAGATACGCAGTATTTT
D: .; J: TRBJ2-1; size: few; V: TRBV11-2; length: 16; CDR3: CASSLASGTSYNEQFF; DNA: TGTGCCAGCAGCTTAGCCAGCGGGACATCCTACAATGAGCAGTTCTTC